This is a list of T cell receptor beta chains from one sample in a study of CD8 T cells in ankylosing spondylitis. Via MiXCR, TCRdb re-called the 5' RACE reads, giving one row per CDR3 protein. The sample lists over 150,000 distinct CDR3 sequences; more than 10% were seen once. The sample was blood, either unsorted or a sorted T cell fraction (not recorded which). The receptors here all came from a male donor with ankylosing spondylitis or in good health (not recorded which). Each CDR3 is given with its conserved first and last residue. The D gene is left open where the match is weak. Only part of the rows carry a size: once, few, many, or a class if the clone is expanded.

abundance	d_gene	j_gene	v_gene	CDR3nt	CDR3aa
many	TRBD2	TRBJ2-1	TRBV5-6	TGTGCCAGCAGCTTGAACGGGGGGGCGTCCTACAATGAGCAGTTCTTC	CASSLNGGASYNEQFF
few	-	TRBJ2-7	TRBV5-1	TGCGCCAGCAGCTTGGGGGGGGGCCACGAGCAGTACTTC	CASSLGGGHEQYF
-	-	TRBJ2-5	TRBV20-1	TGCAGTGCTCCCTCCCGACGGGTTGGAGAGACCCAGTACTTC	CSAPSRRVGETQYF
many	-	TRBJ2-7	TRBV27	TGTGCCAGCAGTCCTCTGGGACGAGGCTACGAGCAGTACTTC	CASSPLGRGYEQYF
-	TRBD2	TRBJ2-3	TRBV5-6	TGTGCCAGCAGCCCGGGTTGGGTTTACGGGGGGAAACTCACAGATACGCAGTATTTT	CASSPGWVYGGKLTDTQYF
-	-	TRBJ2-3	TRBV11-2	TGTGCCAGCAGCTTCCTTAATGGGGCGGGAGTTGGACAGGATACGCAGTATTTT	CASSFLNGAGVGQDTQYF
-	-	TRBJ2-7	TRBV5-1	TGCGCCAGCAGCTTGGAGGGACCTCCCTACGAGCAGTACTTC	CASSLEGPPYEQYF
few	TRBD1	TRBJ2-7	TRBV5-5	TGTGCCAGCAGCCAAAGGGGGACAGGGGACTACGAGCAGTACTTC	CASSQRGTGDYEQYF
few	-	TRBJ2-5	TRBV20-1	TGCAGTGCCAGAGAGCCGGAGGTAGCGCGAGAGACCCAGTACTTC	CSAREPEVARETQYF
-	-	TRBJ2-7	TRBV11-2	TGTGCCAGCAGCTTGGTGCCCTCCTACGAGCAGTACTTC	CASSLVPSYEQYF
-	-	TRBJ2-2	TRBV14	TGTGCCAGCAGCTCCCGGACCGGGGAGCTGTTTTTT	CASSSRTGELFF
many	-	TRBJ2-3	TRBV7-9	TGTGCCAGCAGCTTAGGGCAGGGCGAGGACACAGATACGCAGTATTTT	CASSLGQGEDTDTQYF
many	TRBD1	TRBJ2-3	TRBV2	TGTGCCAGCAGTGGGGACAGGGTGGCTGGAGATACGCAGTATTTT	CASSGDRVAGDTQYF
-	TRBD1	TRBJ2-5	TRBV20-1	TGCAGTGCTAGACAGGGGGCGCCCCGAGAGACCCAGTACTTC	CSARQGAPRETQYF
-	TRBD1	TRBJ2-7	TRBV6-1	TGTGCCAGCAGGAGGGAGGGTGACCCGGACAGGGGATCCTACGAGCAGTACTTC	CASRREGDPDRGSYEQYF
few	-	TRBJ1-5	TRBV7-9	TGTGCCAGCAGCTCCGACAGGTACAATCAGCCCCAGCATTTT	CASSSDRYNQPQHF
-	-	TRBJ1-2	TRBV12-3/TRBV12-4	TGTGCCAGCAGTCCAGGGAGATATGGCTACACCTTC	CASSPGRYGYTF
-	-	TRBJ2-7	TRBV6-1	TGTGCCAGCACGAGGGCGGGGGAGCAGTACTTC	CASTRAGEQYF
few	-	TRBJ2-3	TRBV2	TGTGCCAGCAGTGAAGCACAGAGGCTTATAAGCACAGATACGCAGTATTTT	CASSEAQRLISTDTQYF
-	-	TRBJ1-1	TRBV2	TGTGCCAGCAGTGATTCTGGGGTGGGAGCTGAAGCTTTCTTT	CASSDSGVGAEAFF
-	-	TRBJ2-3	TRBV2	TGTGCCAGCAGTGAACCGGAGGGCCGGACAGATACGCAGTATTTT	CASSEPEGRTDTQYF
few	-	TRBJ1-1	TRBV21-1	TGTGCCAGCACCAAGTCGGACCCGTCGAGCACTGAAGCTTTCTTT	CASTKSDPSSTEAFF
few	-	TRBJ2-2	TRBV3-1	TGTGCCAGCAGCCCGGTTGGAGGGACTTCGAACACCGGGGAGCTGTTTTTT	CASSPVGGTSNTGELFF
few	-	TRBJ2-6	TRBV5-1	TGCGCCAGCGGTCCTAAGACAGGATTGACTGGGGCCAACGTCCTGACTTTC	CASGPKTGLTGANVLTF
-	TRBD1	TRBJ1-6	TRBV27	TGTGCCAGCAGTTTCGACAGGGTCAATTCACCCCTCCACTTT	CASSFDRVNSPLHF
few	-	TRBJ1-5	TRBV5-6	TGTGCCAGCAGCTTGGGTTGGGGGGATCAGCCCCAGCATTTT	CASSLGWGDQPQHF
-	TRBD1	TRBJ1-1	TRBV6-2/TRBV6-3	TGTGCCAGCAGCCTCGGATTACAGGGGAGGAATACTGAAGCTTTCTTT	CASSLGLQGRNTEAFF
-	TRBD2	TRBJ2-5	TRBV24-1	TGTGCCACCAGTGACGGGGGGGGCTTGGAAGAGACCCAGTACTTC	CATSDGGGLEETQYF
-	TRBD1	TRBJ1-3	TRBV4-2	TGTGCCAGCAGCCAAGCTCTCGGGCAGGGGGCTGCAGGAAACACCATATATTTT	CASSQALGQGAAGNTIYF
many	-	TRBJ2-5	TRBV5-1	TGCGCCAGCACCCTGTCGAGCGGAGAGACCCAAGAGACCCAGTACTTC	CASTLSSGETQETQYF
-	-	TRBJ2-1	TRBV7-2	TGTGCCAGCAGCTTAGCGCTGAGCATTCCCCACTACAATGAGCAGTTCTTC	CASSLALSIPHYNEQFF
-	-	TRBJ2-1	TRBV2	TGTGCCAGCAGATTCTCAGCCTGGGGCTCCTACAATGAGCAGTTCTTC	CASRFSAWGSYNEQFF
-	-	TRBJ2-7	TRBV30	TGTGCCTGGAGTGCAGGGACCGAGCAGTACTTC	CAWSAGTEQYF
-	-	TRBJ2-1	TRBV20-1	TGCAGTGCTAGAGCTCCCCCGGAGGTCGTTACGTACAATGAGCAGTTCTTC	CSARAPPEVVTYNEQFF
-	-	TRBJ1-3	TRBV27	TGTGCCAGCAGGAAGGGGCCCAACTCTGGAAACACCATATATTTT	CASRKGPNSGNTIYF